The present TCR beta chain was sequenced within a study of CD8 T cells in ankylosing spondylitis (dated by TCRdb to about 2017). In terms of the full investigation: T cell receptor beta repertoires were profiled in healthy donors and ankylosing spondylitis patients so that disease-linked TCR variants could be found. Peripheral blood was sampled, and synovial fluid was also collected from ankylosing spondylitis patients. The full study cohort comprised 25 ankylosing spondylitis patients and over 95 healthy donors. Broad study findings and their caveats: Blood from ankylosing spondylitis patients appeared to be characterized by a TCR beta motif made up of several highly homologous amino acid variants. A CD8+ phenotype was shown by the disease-linked clones, which were found at relatively low frequencies in peripheral blood. Some of the motif variants had been reported before in the synovial fluid and blood of reactive arthritis patients, a finding that suggests common disease-initiation mechanisms. Significant enrichment of the disease-linked clones was reported in matched synovial fluid samples from ankylosing spondylitis patients.

The germline V gene specifies SGHRS as CDR1 and YFSETQ as CDR2. V is shortened by 5 bases, J by 3 bases, and the region joining them spans 24 bases. The CDR3 runs 17 amino acids, cysteine and phenylalanine included. Only CDR3 DNA remains: 51 bases, in frame from the first base. This clonotype was seen a few times. No antigen is known for it. Within one base of it there is no much larger clone, and no base qualities were kept. These reads were obtained on an Illumina HiSeq 2500. TCR beta libraries were prepared by quantitative 5'-RACE with molecular barcodes. Per the authors' processing: Disease-linked TCR variants were identified with a new computational method built on a probabilistic model of VDJ rearrangement. The public reads were run again by TCRdb, first through fastp at Q25 and then through MiXCR, and only productive beta chains were kept. CDR3 protein sequences are deduplicated, and each keeps its most common genes and DNA. These V and J calls originate from TCRdb's pipeline instead of the authors' own analysis. For this sample there are hundreds of thousands of distinct CDR3 sequences; about an eighth appear just once. Less than 0.65% of the sample goes to the ten largest clones.

Sequencing was performed on blood, either unsorted or a sorted T cell fraction (not recorded which). The chain is encoded by TRBV5-1 joined to TRBJ2-7, and perhaps TRBD1 as D gene, on 6 matching bases. This clonotype originated in a male donor with ankylosing spondylitis. The DNA sequence is TGCGCCAGCAGTAGGGCAGAGGACAGTCTGAGATTCTACGAGCAGTACTTC. Its protein reads: CASSRAEDSLRFYEQYF.